The 14 T cell receptor beta chains listed next were all sequenced from one sample in a study of T cell repertoires in cytomegalovirus infection. Their antigens are not known. Each CDR3 protein is one row after TCRdb ran MiXCR on the reads. This sample has about 900,000 distinct CDR3 sequences, with 30% to 40% found just once. The sample in question was cultured CD8+ T cells from PBMCs, obtained from culture after CMV antigen stimulation. The origin of the receptors is a human donor in good health (CMV status not recorded). Some clones in this sample may be carry-over from other donors' samples.

This clonotype was seen many times. This chain joins TRBV7-2 and TRBJ2-3, with 9 bases that match TRBD2. The germline V gene has CDR1 SGHTA and CDR2 FQGNSA. The junction had 3 bases not matched to a gene; V was cut back by 1 base and J by 4 bases. CDR3 length: 15 amino acids. As DNA, the CDR3 is TGTGCCAGCAGCTTAGGAGTAGCGGGGGCAGATACGCAGTATTTT. Translating it yields CASSLGVAGADTQYF.

This clonotype was picked up a small number of times. The CDR3 loop is CASSPLGGRDTQYF. CDR3 DNA: TGTGCCAGCAGTCCCCTCGGGGGTCGGGATACGCAGTATTTT. This chain links TRBV7-9 with TRBJ2-3, with D possibly being TRBD2 (6 bases). The CDR3 has 14 residues. Germline V gene lookup returns CDR1 SEHNR and CDR2 FQNEAQ (reference sequence). V dropped 6 bases and J dropped 6 bases, with 16 bases sitting between them.

The sample holds a few counts of this clonotype. The J gene is TRBJ2-1, the V gene TRBV27; possible D gene TRBD1, 6 bases. The CDR3 sequence is 16 residues long. V was pared by 3 bases and J by 3 bases, with 15 bases between. Germline V lookup: CDR1 MNHEY, CDR2 SMNVEV (reference sequence). The CDR3 region has the DNA TGTGCCAGCAGTTTGCTGGACAGATTAAACTACAATGAGCAGTTCTTC. Translated: CASSLLDRLNYNEQFF.

Worth noting for this clonotype: Being one base from a much bigger clone, this may be a read error. In this CDR3 the conserved last residue, phenylalanine or tryptophan, is missing, so a read error is likely. This chain joins TRBV7-8 and TRBJ1-4; TRBD1 matches 10 bases. CDR1 and CDR2 (germline): SGHVS, FQNEAQ. V was pared by 5 bases and J by 5 bases, with 5 bases of the junction left unmatched. The CDR3 spans 15 residues. Here the CDR3 reads CASSPPGQGNEKLFL. CDR3 DNA: TGTGCCAGCAGCCCCCCGGGACAGGGGAATGAAAAACTGTTTCTT.

The sample holds a few counts of this clonotype. The chain couples TRBV6-6 to TRBJ2-1; D possibly corresponds to TRBD1 (6 bases). The V end lost 5 bases, the J end lost 4 bases, and 15 bases lay between the germline ends. Germline CDR1 is MNHNY and CDR2 is SVGAGI (reference sequence). CDR3 length: 15 residues. CDR3 DNA: TGTGCCAGCAGTCCAGGGGAAAGGAGGTACAATGAGCAGTTCTTC. Protein product: CASSPGERRYNEQFF.

The chain has TRBV5-1 and TRBJ1-2; 7 positions match TRBD1. The CDR3 runs to 14 residues. After removal of 2 bases from V and 6 bases from J, the junction contained 7 bases not matched to a gene. Germline V gene sequence: CDR1 SGHRS, CDR2 YFSETQ. The CDR3 here is CASSFRQGGDGYTF. DNA of the CDR3: TGCGCCAGCAGCTTTCGACAGGGTGGGGATGGCTACACCTTC. Full variable domain (remainder filled in from reference TRBV5-1 and TRBJ1-2): KAGVTQTPRYLIKTRGQQVTLSCSPISGHRSVSWYQQTPGQGLQFLFEYFSETQRNKGNFPGRFSGRQFSNSRSEMNVSTLELGDSALYLCASSFRQGGDGYTFGSGTRLTVV.

A few counts support this clonotype. This sequence joins TRBV6-5 and TRBJ1-1; D is unresolved. CDR3 size: 14 residues. CDR1 is MNHEY, CDR2 SVGAGI, per germline. V gave up 2 bases and J gave up 1 base, with 8 bases separating them. CDR3 protein: CASSYREPNTEAFF. CDR3 in DNA: TGTGCCAGCAGTTACCGGGAGCCGAACACTGAAGCTTTCTTT.

The V gene is TRBV29-1, the J gene TRBJ2-7; D unclear. This CDR3 has 13 residues. V was trimmed by 1 base and J by 2 bases, leaving 9 bases between them. Germline V gives CDR1 SQVTM, CDR2 ANQGSEA. CDR3 residues: CSVEGRQPYEQYF. In DNA form, the CDR3 reads TGCAGCGTTGAAGGTCGCCAGCCCTACGAGCAGTACTTC.

This rearrangement joins TRBV7-9 to TRBJ1-1; D is perhaps TRBD1 (6 bases). The germline CDR1 and CDR2 sequences are SEHNR and FQNEAQ (reference sequence). CDR3 length: 14 amino acids. V was trimmed by 6 bases and J by 4 bases, leaving 15 bases between them. CDR3 loop: CASRPLWGATEAFF. CDR3 nucleotide sequence: TGTGCCAGCAGACCCCTCTGGGGGGCCACTGAAGCTTTCTTT. Drawing the rest from reference TRBV7-9 and TRBJ1-1, the complete variable domain is DTGVSQNPRHKITKRGQNVTFRCDPISEHNRLYWYRQTLGQGPEFLTYFQNEAQLEKSRLLSDRFSAERPKGSFSTLEIQRTEQGDSAMYLCASRPLWGATEAFFGQGTRLTVV.

This clonotype occurred many times. This sequence joins TRBV7-6 and TRBJ1-1, with 7 nucleotides matching TRBD1. CDR1 SGHVS and CDR2 FNYEAQ come from the germline V gene. The V gene end was trimmed by 3 bases and the J gene end by 2 bases; junction bases not matched to a gene: 9. This CDR3 has 16 amino acids. The CDR3 DNA sequence: TGTGCCAGCAGCTTTCGGACAGGTCGGGGAAACACTGAAGCTTTCTTT. Protein product: CASSFRTGRGNTEAFF.

This clonotype has a handful of counts. The chain employs TRBV9 and TRBJ1-4; 9 nucleotides match TRBD1. CDR3 size: 15 residues. The germline V gene has CDR1 SGDLS and CDR2 YYNGEE. The J segment lost 7 bases and the V segment lost 1 base, leaving 5 bases of the junction unmatched. This chain's CDR3 is CASSVRGQGGEKLFF. For the CDR3, the DNA is TGTGCCAGCAGCGTACGGGGACAGGGAGGTGAAAAACTGTTTTTT.

V gene TRBV7-3 combines with J gene TRBJ2-1; TRBD1 is a possible D gene (5 bases). CDR3 length: 16 amino acids. Trimming pared 2 bases from V and 4 bases from J, leaving 15 bases between. CDR1 and CDR2 (germline): SGHTA, FQGTGA. CDR3 nucleotides: TGTGCCAGCAGCTTACAGGGAATAGCAGGATACAATGAGCAGTTCTTC. Its protein is CASSLQGIAGYNEQFF.

This chain connects TRBV10-3 to TRBJ1-5; tentatively, D is TRBD1 (6 bases). Trimming took off 4 bases at V and 1 base at J, with 11 bases between the two ends. CDR3 size: 15 residues. Germline V gene sequence: CDR1 ENHRY, CDR2 SYGVKD. The CDR3 is CAISGDTSSNQPQHF. The CDR3 coding sequence is TGTGCCATCAGTGGGGACACATCCAGCAATCAGCCCCAGCATTTT.

The chain uses TRBV24-1 and TRBJ2-3; 8 bases map to TRBD1. V dropped 0 bases and J dropped 7; count of bases not matched to a gene: 5. Looked up from germline, CDR1 is KGHDR and CDR2 is SFDVKD. The CDR3 length is 15 residues. The CDR3 reads CATSDLVQGVNTQYF. The DNA for the CDR3 is TGTGCCACCAGTGATTTGGTACAGGGGGTAAATACGCAGTATTTT.